The 2 T cell receptor beta chains listed next were all sequenced from one sample in a study of blood T cell repertoires in COVID-19. Generated by immunoSEQ multiplex PCR, the TCRdb table keeps only in-frame clones and is missing some. The sample has a few hundred thousand clones, approximately 86% seen once. The sequenced sample consisted of peripheral blood. The source of these receptors is a man between 60 and 70 years old with acute or convalescent COVID-19.

V and J are TRBV5-6 and TRBJ2-7; 9 bases are shared with TRBD2. Germline-derived CDR1 and CDR2 are SGHDT and YYEEEE. The CDR3 totals 15 residues. V dropped 4 bases and J dropped 2; count of bases not matched to a gene: 7. The CDR3 nucleotides read TGTGCCAGCAGCCGACCCGCGGGGGGGCCCTACGAGCAGTACTTC. Translation: CASSRPAGGPYEQYF.

This chain links TRBV29-1 with TRBJ2-5; a weak D match, TRBD1 (5 bases). The CDR3 length is 16 residues. Trimming pared 6 bases from V and 1 base from J, leaving 21 bases between. Germline V gene lookup returns CDR1 SQVTM and CDR2 ANQGSEA. The CDR3 DNA reads TGCAGCGTGATCTTATGGCAGGGTTTAGCCCAAGAGACCCAGTACTTC. Encoded protein: CSVILWQGLAQETQYF. Full variable domain (outside the CDR3, taken from reference TRBV29-1 and TRBJ2-5): SAVISQKPSRDICQRGTSLTIQCQVDSQVTMMFWYRQQPGQSLTLIATANQGSEATYESGFVIDKFPISRPNLTFSTLTVSNMSPEDSSIYLCSVILWQGLAQETQYFGPGTRLLVL.